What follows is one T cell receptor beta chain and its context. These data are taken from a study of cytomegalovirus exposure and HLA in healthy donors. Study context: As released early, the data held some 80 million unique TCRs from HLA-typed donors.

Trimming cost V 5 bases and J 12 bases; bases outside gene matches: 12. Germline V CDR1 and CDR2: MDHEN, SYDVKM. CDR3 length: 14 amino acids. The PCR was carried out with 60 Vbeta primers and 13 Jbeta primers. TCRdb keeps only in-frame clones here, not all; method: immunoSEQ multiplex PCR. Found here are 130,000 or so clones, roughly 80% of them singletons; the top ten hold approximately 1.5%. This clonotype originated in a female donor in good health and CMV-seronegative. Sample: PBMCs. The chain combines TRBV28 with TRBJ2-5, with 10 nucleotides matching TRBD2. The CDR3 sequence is CASSTPASGSLKYF. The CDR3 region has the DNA TGTGCCAGCAGTACCCCGGCTAGCGGGAGTTTGAAGTACTTC.